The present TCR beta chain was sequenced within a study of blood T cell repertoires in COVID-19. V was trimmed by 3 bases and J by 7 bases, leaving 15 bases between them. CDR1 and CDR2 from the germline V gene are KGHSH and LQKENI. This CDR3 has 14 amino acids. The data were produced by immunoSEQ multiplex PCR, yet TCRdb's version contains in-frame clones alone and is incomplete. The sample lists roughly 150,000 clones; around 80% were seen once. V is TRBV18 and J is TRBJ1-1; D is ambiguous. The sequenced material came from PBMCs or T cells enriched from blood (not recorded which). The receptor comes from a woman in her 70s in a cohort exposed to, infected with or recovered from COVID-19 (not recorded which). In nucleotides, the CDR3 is TGTGCCAGCTCACCTGACATACAGCTGGGTGAAGCTTTCTTT. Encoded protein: CASSPDIQLGEAFF.